The present T cell receptor (beta chain) was sequenced within a study of shared clonotypes between healthy human individuals. Looking at the study overall: The donor group consisted of two women and three men, aged 18 to 49.

The method was immunoSEQ multiplex PCR; TCRdb's version includes in-frame clones alone and lacks a portion of them. The data hold 2.5 million or so clones, with around 90% observed a single time. V dropped 6 bases and J dropped 1 base, with 9 bases sitting between them. CDR1 and CDR2 (germline): MRHNA, SNTAGT. This CDR3 has 13 residues. This clone was detected a few times. Recent acute infections and vaccinations were absent in the healthy HIV-negative adult donors. This sequence originates from a man aged 18 to 30 in good health. The gene calls are TRBV6-4 and TRBJ1-1; D gene uncertain. Specimen: naive CD4+ T cells sorted from blood. Subset described: CD45RA+ positively selected. In DNA, the CDR3 is TGTGCCAGCAGCTGGGCGGCGAACACTGAAGCTTTCTTT. It translates to CASSWAANTEAFF.